This TCR beta chain was found in a study of immune heterogeneity within non-small cell lung tumors. Turning to the study itself: Of all tumors, a few turned out to be squamous cell carcinomas, some 10 were non-squamous carcinomas and 1 was not otherwise specified. The study, taken as a whole, reports: The repertoire of each individual patient held high-frequency T-cell receptor beta clonotypes that were largely distinct from those of other patients.

TCR beta CDR3 amplification used multiplex PCR with 32 V and 13 J primers. TCRdb recomputed calls from the multiplex PCR reads with MiXCR, one row per CDR3 protein. The sample records approximately 19,000 distinct CDR3 sequences, about 30% being singletons. Only a few counts were recorded for this clonotype. Its antigen remains unknown. This CDR3 fails to terminate in the conserved phenylalanine or tryptophan, so it likely reflects a read error. The length of the CDR3 is 16 residues. The J segment lost 7 bases and the V segment lost 4 bases, leaving 12 bases of the junction unmatched. Per germline, CDR1 SGDLS and CDR2 YYNGEE. Template came from bulk tumor genomic DNA, at 550 to 700 ng per sample. Doctors removed several biopsies from each primary tumor during surgery, keeping them far apart. Curative operations were performed on patients who had untreated, newly diagnosed non-small cell lung cancer.

Sample: lung tumor tissue. The sequence was obtained from a man aged 35 to 55 with non-small cell lung cancer. The J gene is TRBJ2-7, the V gene TRBV9; 12 bases are shared with TRBD2. The CDR3, as DNA: TGTGCCAGCAGCACCCTAGCGGGAGGGCTGGGGGGAGAGCAGTACCTC. This sequence encodes CASSTLAGGLGGEQYL.